Shown below are 29 T cell receptor beta chains from a single sample sequenced in a study of memory CD4+ T cells and cytomegalovirus serostatus. Single viable CD3+CD4+CD8-CD45RO+ cells were sorted as the memory CD4+ T cells. The table came from immunoSEQ multiplex PCR; TCRdb's copy has only in-frame clones and leaves some out. The sample has 45,000 to 60,000 clones; roughly 72% are singletons. The sequencing input was memory CD4+ T cells from blood. The receptors were gathered from an adult in good health and CMV-seropositive.

A single count supports this clone. This may come from a read error, since a much larger clone is one base off. This sequence joins TRBV25-1 and TRBJ2-3; D is possibly TRBD1 (8 bases). The CDR3 loop spans 17 amino acids. CDR1 is MGHDK and CDR2 is SYGVNS in the germline V gene. In DNA form, the CDR3 reads TGTGCCAGCAGTGACCCGGTGGACAGGGAGGGGGTAGATATGCAGTATTTT. Amino acid sequence: CASSDPVDREGVDMQYF. The whole variable domain, remainder taken from reference TRBV25-1 and TRBJ2-3, is EADIYQTPRYLVIGTGKKITLECSQTMGHDKMYWYQQDPGMELHLIHYSYGVNSTEKGDLSSESTVSRIRTEHFPLTLESARPSHTSQYLCASSDPVDREGVDMQYFGPGTRLTVL.

Note on this clone: The sample has other DNA sequences that encode this CDR3 too. V usage is TRBV5-1 and J usage is TRBJ2-1; possible D gene TRBD2, 5 bases. The CDR3 has 16 amino acids. Germline CDR1 and CDR2: SGHRS and YFSETQ. The V and J ends lost 2 bases and 4 bases respectively, with 16 bases between them. This CDR3 reads CASSLGYRGSYNEQFF. The CDR3 DNA reads TGCGCCAGCAGCTTAGGGTATCGGGGATCTTACAATGAGCAGTTCTTC.

V is TRBV7-2 and J is TRBJ1-2, with D hard to call. V was clipped by 3 bases and J by 0 bases, with 11 bases between them. This CDR3 contains 15 residues. Germline CDR1 SGHTA, CDR2 FQGNSA. CDR3 sequence (DNA): TGTGCCAGCAGCTTTGCGCAACTAGCTAACTATGGCTACACCTTC. Protein: CASSFAQLANYGYTF.

This rearrangement joins TRBV7-2 to TRBJ1-2, with D maybe TRBD1 (5 bases). The CDR3 is 13 amino acids. V dropped 6 bases and J dropped 8 bases, with 16 bases sitting between them. Per germline, CDR1 SGHTA and CDR2 FQGNSA. The CDR3 sequence is CASSYPGVEGYTF. The CDR3 DNA reads TGTGCCAGCAGTTACCCGGGGGTAGAGGGCTACACCTTC.

This clone was picked up a small number of times. The genes are TRBV5-4 and TRBJ1-6; D is ambiguous. In germline, CDR1 is SGHNT, CDR2 YYREEE (reference sequence). This CDR3 is 13 amino acids long. Trimming took off 6 bases at V and 9 bases at J, with 13 bases between the two ends. CDR3 amino acids: CASTIGGFSPLHF. As DNA, the CDR3 is TGTGCCAGCACGATAGGAGGGTTTTCACCCCTCCACTTT.

This clone was observed a handful of times. This chain uses TRBV9 with TRBJ1-1; D gene ambiguous. The CDR3 spans 13 residues. Germline V CDR1 and CDR2: SGDLS, YYNGEE. Deletions cut 2 bases from V and 7 bases from J, with 12 bases between. The CDR3 loop is CASSVGVIGEAFF. CDR3 DNA sequence: TGTGCCAGCAGCGTCGGGGTAATCGGTGAAGCTTTCTTT.

The chain recombines TRBV7-8 with TRBJ2-3; the D is unclear. In germline, CDR1 is SGHVS, CDR2 FQNEAQ. V lost 3 bases, J lost 6 bases, and 13 bases lay in between. There are 14 residues in the CDR3. CDR3 amino acids: CASSLDTGRDTQYF. CDR3 DNA sequence: TGTGCCAGCAGCTTGGATACGGGCCGTGATACGCAGTATTTT. The full variable domain, with the rest looked up from reference TRBV7-8 and TRBJ2-3, is GAGVSQSPRYKVAKRGQDVALRCDPISGHVSLFWYQQALGQGPEFLTYFQNEAQLDKSGLPSDRFFAERPEGSVSTLKIQRTQQEDSAVYLCASSLDTGRDTQYFGPGTRLTVL.

The V and J genes are TRBV7-2 and TRBJ2-3, with 10 nucleotides matching TRBD1. The V segment lost 4 bases and the J segment 7 bases; nucleotides outside the gene matches: 14. This CDR3 region has 17 residues. The germline V gene encodes CDR1 SGHTA and CDR2 FQGNSA. The CDR3 is CASSSQLGTGAMNTQYF. The DNA of the CDR3 is TGTGCCAGCAGCTCCCAACTCGGGACAGGGGCTATGAATACGCAGTATTTT.

CDR3 coding DNA: TGTGCCAGCAGGACCGGGGGTGTGCACGAGCAGTACTTC. This sequence encodes CASRTGGVHEQYF. The chain joins TRBV28 to TRBJ2-7; tentative D call: TRBD2 (6 bases). The CDR3 extends over 13 amino acids. Germline V gene lookup returns CDR1 MDHEN and CDR2 SYDVKM. V shed 6 bases and J shed 5 bases, with 14 bases lying between them.

CDR3 region: CASRRGTGANVLTF. For the CDR3, the DNA is TGCGCCAGCAGGAGAGGGACTGGGGCCAACGTCCTGACTTTC. The chain uses TRBV5-1 and TRBJ2-6, with TRBD2 as a possible D gene (5 bases). CDR3 length equals 14 residues. Germline V lookup: CDR1 SGHRS, CDR2 YFSETQ. Trimming cost V 5 bases and J 2 bases, with 8 bases left between them.

The chain couples TRBV5-6 to TRBJ2-4, with D tentatively TRBD1 or TRBD2 (5 bases each). The V end was cut by 2 bases, the J end by 3 bases, with 21 bases between. The CDR3 spans 18 residues. Germline-derived CDR1 and CDR2 are SGHDT and YYEEEE. The DNA of the CDR3 is TGTGCCAGCAGCTTTACAGTTTTACTATTTGGGGGCAAAAACATTCAGTACTTC. Translating gives CASSFTVLLFGGKNIQYF.

This clone was observed a few times. This chain joins TRBV18 and TRBJ2-7; 7 bases map to TRBD1. Per germline, CDR1 KGHSH and CDR2 LQKENI. This CDR3 contains 18 residues. Losses at the gene ends were 0 bases for V and 5 bases for J; bases not matched to a gene: 16. CDR3 coding DNA: TGTGCCAGCTCACCACCCCCCTACAGGGGTCTCCAAAACAACGAGCAGTACTTC. Translation: CASSPPPYRGLQNNEQYF.

The J gene is TRBJ2-7, the V gene TRBV27, with D perhaps matching TRBD2 (5 bases). Germline CDR1 reads MNHEY; CDR2 reads SMNVEV (reference sequence). The CDR3 is 14 amino acids. V lost 3 bases, J lost 3 bases, and 12 bases lay in between. In DNA form, the CDR3 reads TGTGCCAGCAGTTTTGCAGGTCGGGGCTACGAGCAGTACTTC. Translation: CASSFAGRGYEQYF.

Relative to its sample, this clone is medium-sized. V is TRBV28 and J is TRBJ1-1; D gene uncertain. The V gene lost 6 bases and the J gene lost 9 bases, with 14 bases spanning the gap. The CDR3 has 12 residues. Looked up from germline, CDR1 is MDHEN and CDR2 is SYDVKM. The chain's CDR3 is CASSKNPGQAFF. DNA for the CDR3: TGTGCCAGCAGCAAAAATCCGGGTCAAGCTTTCTTT.

The rearrangement joins TRBV5-4 to TRBJ2-3; 9 nucleotides match TRBD1. CDR3 length equals 15 residues. V lost 0 bases to trimming and J lost 4 bases; unmatched junction nucleotides: 3. Germline-derived CDR1 and CDR2 are SGHNT and YYREEE (reference sequence). This CDR3 reads CASSLGQGVADTQYF. CDR3 DNA: TGTGCCAGCAGCTTGGGACAGGGGGTTGCAGATACGCAGTATTTT.

The V call is TRBV5-6, the J call TRBJ1-4, with 10 bases matching TRBD1. Germline assignment: CDR1 SGHDT and CDR2 YYEEEE. With V trimmed by 4 bases and J by 8 bases, 8 bases remained unmatched. The CDR3 contains 15 residues. Written as DNA, the CDR3 is TGTGCCAGCAGCCGCCATCCGACAGGGGGCGAAAAACTGTTTTTT. The encoded protein is CASSRHPTGGEKLFF.

The chain employs TRBV5-1 and TRBJ2-1; perhaps TRBD1 as D (5 bases). The V end lost 3 bases, the J end lost 7 bases, and 14 bases lay between the germline ends. The CDR3 extends over 14 amino acids. Germline V lookup: CDR1 SGHRS, CDR2 YFSETQ. The CDR3 sequence is CASSSQSAGNEQFF. For the CDR3, the DNA is TGCGCCAGCAGCTCCCAAAGCGCAGGGAATGAGCAGTTCTTC.

This clone is judged medium-sized. This chain joins TRBV6-6 and TRBJ2-6; D uncertain. The CDR3 length is 14 residues. V gave up 5 bases and J gave up 0 bases, with 5 bases separating them. The germline V gene encodes CDR1 MNHNY and CDR2 SVGAGI (reference sequence). DNA for the CDR3: TGTGCCAGCAGTGCCCCCTCTGGGGCCAACGTCCTGACTTTC. Protein: CASSAPSGANVLTF.

The genes are TRBV7-9 and TRBJ2-7, with 7 bases aligning to TRBD1. Germline V gene sequence: CDR1 SEHNR, CDR2 FQNEAQ (reference sequence). The CDR3 length is 14 residues. V was clipped by 5 bases and J by 2 bases; unmatched bases: 6. The CDR3 DNA follows: TGTGCCAGCAGCCCGCCGACAGGGACCTACGAGCAGTACTTC. Translated: CASSPPTGTYEQYF.

The genes are TRBV7-2 and TRBJ1-2, with D unclear. The germline V gene encodes CDR1 SGHTA and CDR2 FQGNSA. The CDR3 is made up of 15 amino acids. Trimming left V 0 bases short and J 5 bases short, with 13 bases between. The CDR3 DNA is TGTGCCAGCAGCTTAGCGGTGGCAGGAAGGTATGGCTACACCTTC. Protein product: CASSLAVAGRYGYTF.

The V gene is TRBV12-2, the J gene TRBJ2-5; TRBD2 is the table's D call and was not checked against the DNA. TRBV12-2 is labeled a pseudogene. The CDR3 covers 10 residues. This chain's CDR3 is CASRLETQYF. The CDR3 DNA reads as TGTGCAAGTCGACTAGAGACCCAGTACTTC.

The V and J genes are TRBV5-4 and TRBJ2-1, with a possible D match to TRBD1 (5 bases). This CDR3 is built from 14 residues. The V gene lost 0 bases and the J gene lost 4 bases, with 8 bases spanning the gap. Germline V gives CDR1 SGHNT, CDR2 YYREEE (reference sequence). CDR3 DNA sequence: TGTGCCAGCAGCTTGGAACAGGATTACAATGAGCAGTTCTTC. It encodes CASSLEQDYNEQFF.

The chain links TRBV5-6 to TRBJ1-4; no definite D call. V lost 2 bases and J 3 bases, leaving 8 bases between the germline ends. Germline V gene lookup returns CDR1 SGHDT and CDR2 YYEEEE. The CDR3 covers 14 residues. The CDR3, as DNA: TGTGCCAGCAGCTTTAAAGCCTCTAATGAAAAACTGTTTTTT. It yields the protein CASSFKASNEKLFF.

This clone has just a few counts. The chain recombines TRBV9 with TRBJ2-4; TRBD2 agrees at 8 bases. Germline CDR1 reads SGDLS; CDR2 reads YYNGEE. This CDR3 has 14 amino acids. Germline trimming cut 4 bases from V and 6 bases from J; bases unmatched to any gene: 6. CDR3 amino acids: CASSSRGGLNIQYF. The CDR3 DNA reads as TGTGCCAGCAGCTCCCGGGGGGGCCTAAACATTCAGTACTTC.

The chain combines TRBV5-5 with TRBJ1-1; D might be TRBD1 (5 bases). The V gene's germline CDR1 is SGHKS and CDR2 YYEKEE (reference sequence). The CDR3 totals 11 residues. Trimming pared 2 bases from V and 9 bases from J, leaving 8 bases between. In DNA form, the CDR3 reads TGTGCCAGCAGCTTACAGGCTCAAGCTTTCTTT. Amino acid sequence: CASSLQAQAFF.

A single count supports this clone. The chain employs TRBV12-5 and TRBJ2-2; unclear D gene. Germline V lookup: CDR1 LGHNT, CDR2 FRNRAP. Trimming took 1 base from V and 3 from J, leaving 6 bases between them. This CDR3 comprises 14 residues. CDR3 protein: CASGLGVDTGELFF. For the CDR3, the DNA is TGTGCTAGTGGTTTGGGCGTGGACACCGGGGAGCTGTTTTTT.

The chain joins TRBV29-1 to TRBJ2-7, with D possibly matching TRBD2 (6 bases). Trimming pared 2 bases from V and 4 bases from J, leaving 15 bases between. Germline CDR1 is SQVTM and CDR2 is ANQGSEA. CDR3 length: 14 residues. CDR3 in amino acids: CSVEMGTGGYEQYF. For the CDR3, the DNA is TGCAGCGTTGAAATGGGGACCGGGGGATACGAGCAGTACTTC.

There are a few counts of this clone. V gene TRBV10-3 combines with J gene TRBJ1-4; unclear D gene. This CDR3 comprises 15 residues. Deletions cut 10 bases from V and 0 bases from J, with 15 bases between. Germline assignment: CDR1 ENHRY and CDR2 SYGVKD. This chain's CDR3 is CATSGGRATNEKLFF. The CDR3 DNA is TGTGCCACCTCGGGAGGACGAGCAACTAATGAAAAACTGTTTTTT.

V gene TRBV27 combines with J gene TRBJ2-3, with 9 bases identical to TRBD2. The CDR3 extends over 17 amino acids. V was clipped by 1 base and J by 5 bases; unmatched bases: 10. The V gene's germline CDR1 is MNHEY and CDR2 SMNVEV (reference sequence). CDR3 sequence: CASSLFGGGAVGDTQYF. Written as DNA, the CDR3 is TGTGCCAGCAGTTTATTTGGCGGGGGGGCCGTAGGAGATACGCAGTATTTT.